This TCR beta chain was captured by sequencing in a study of blood T cell repertoires in COVID-19. About the study: Samples taken during acute and convalescent COVID-19 were collected in the United States, Italy and Spain. PBMCs, B-cell-depleted T cells, or T cells were the source of the cDNA or gDNA that made up the material.

Authors' processing steps: Researchers report that nucleated cell counts were estimated from reference gene primer amplification. Data came from immunoSEQ multiplex PCR; TCRdb stores just in-frame clones and leaves some out. D and trimming were read from the DNA, whereas the V and J calls and clone size are those reported in that table. The profile covers tens of thousands of clones, with around 90% appearing a single time and roughly a fifth taken by the ten largest. Germline CDR1 SGHTA, CDR2 FQGTGA. The CDR3 loop spans 14 amino acids. With 5 bases clipped from V and 7 bases from J, the junction kept 6 bases outside the gene matches.

This rearrangement joins TRBV7-3 to TRBJ2-1; 9 bases map to TRBD1. The sequenced sample consisted of peripheral blood. The receptor comes from a human donor in a cohort sampled during active COVID-19. The CDR3 sequence: CASSQGTGINEQFF. In DNA, the CDR3 is TGTGCCAGCAGCCAGGGGACAGGGATTAATGAGCAGTTCTTC.